This T cell receptor (beta chain) was sequenced for a study of T cells in Graves' hyperthyroidism and ophthalmopathy. The study, taken as a whole, reports: The model predicted ophthalmopathy a median about 6.6 months before onset. Stable hyperthyroidism was separated from ophthalmopathy by a model based on 13 V-J features.

The CDR3 covers 13 residues. V was cut by 3 bases and J by 5 bases, with 10 bases left in between. Germline CDR1 and CDR2: MNHEY and SMNVEV (reference sequence). Template material for amplifying TCR beta CDR3 regions consisted of RNA transcripts. HTBI primers were employed in a first-round RT-PCR of the TCR CDR3. TCRdb processed the multiplex PCR reads anew with MiXCR; each CDR3 protein has one entry. The repertoire holds fewer than 350,000 distinct CDR3 sequences, with about 13% as singletons. This clonotype was recorded at least ten times. Its target is unknown. This chain links TRBV27 with TRBJ1-2; the D gene is possibly TRBD1 (5 bases). The TCR sequence derives from a woman aged 40-49 years with Graves' hyperthyroidism. The source material was blood. The CDR3 DNA is TGTGCCAGCAGTTTCGGCAGGGCGTATGGCTACACCTTC. It translates to CASSFGRAYGYTF.